This TCR beta chain emerged from a study of blood T cell repertoires in COVID-19. For the study at large: Acute-phase and convalescent COVID-19 samples originated in the United States, Italy and Spain. T cells, B-cell-depleted T cells, or PBMCs supplied cDNA or gDNA.

While infection was still active, Seattle patients were enrolled and then followed longitudinally. Authors' data handling: Estimated nucleated cell counts came from reference gene primer amplification. The protocol was immunoSEQ multiplex PCR, while the TCRdb copy is restricted to in-frame clones and leaves out a portion. For V, J and clone size, that table is used; D and trimming come from the DNA. Among about 200,000 clones listed, about 82% were seen once. The sequenced sample was peripheral blood. This sequence originates from a man in his 60s with COVID-19, enrolled during active disease.

CDR3 nucleotide sequence: TGTGCCAGCAGACCGAGGACAGATAGCAATCAGCCCCAGCATTTT. It translates to CASRPRTDSNQPQHF. The genes are TRBV6-6 and TRBJ1-5; D is perhaps TRBD1 (6 bases). Trimming took 6 bases from V and 0 from J, leaving 12 bases between them. CDR3 length: 15 amino acids. CDR1 is MNHNY, CDR2 SVGAGI, per germline (reference sequence).